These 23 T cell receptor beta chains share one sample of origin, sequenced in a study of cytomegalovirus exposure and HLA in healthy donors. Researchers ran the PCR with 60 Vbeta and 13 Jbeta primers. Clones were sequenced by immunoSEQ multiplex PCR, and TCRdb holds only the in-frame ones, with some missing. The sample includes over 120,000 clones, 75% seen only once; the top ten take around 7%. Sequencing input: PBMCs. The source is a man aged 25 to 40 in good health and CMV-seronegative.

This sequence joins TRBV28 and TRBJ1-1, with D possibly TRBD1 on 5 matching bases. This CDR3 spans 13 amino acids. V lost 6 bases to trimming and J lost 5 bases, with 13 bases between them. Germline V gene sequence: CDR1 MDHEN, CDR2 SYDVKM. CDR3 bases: TGTGCCAGCAGCCCCATAGGGGCGACTGAAGCTTTCTTT. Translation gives CASSPIGATEAFF.

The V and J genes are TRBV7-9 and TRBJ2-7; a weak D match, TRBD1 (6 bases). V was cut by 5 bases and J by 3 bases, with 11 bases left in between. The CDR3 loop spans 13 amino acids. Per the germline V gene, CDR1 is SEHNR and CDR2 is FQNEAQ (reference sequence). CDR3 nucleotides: TGTGCCAGCAGCCTAGAGGGGGACTACGAGCAGTACTTC. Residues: CASSLEGDYEQYF.

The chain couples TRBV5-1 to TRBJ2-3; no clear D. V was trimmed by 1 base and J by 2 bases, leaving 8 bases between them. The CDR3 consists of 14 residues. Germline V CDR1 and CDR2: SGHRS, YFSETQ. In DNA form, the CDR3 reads TGCGCCAGCAGCTTGAACAGCCTCACAGATACGCAGTATTTT. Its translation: CASSLNSLTDTQYF. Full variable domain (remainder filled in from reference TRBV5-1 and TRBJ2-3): KAGVTQTPRYLIKTRGQQVTLSCSPISGHRSVSWYQQTPGQGLQFLFEYFSETQRNKGNFPGRFSGRQFSNSRSEMNVSTLELGDSALYLCASSLNSLTDTQYFGPGTRLTVL.

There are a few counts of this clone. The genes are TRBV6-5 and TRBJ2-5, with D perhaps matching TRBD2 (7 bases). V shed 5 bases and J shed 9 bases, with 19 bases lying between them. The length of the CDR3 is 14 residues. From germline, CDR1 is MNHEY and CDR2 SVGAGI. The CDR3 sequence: CASSTGTPREAQYF. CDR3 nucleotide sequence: TGTGCCAGCAGTACAGGGACTCCTCGGGAGGCCCAGTACTTC.

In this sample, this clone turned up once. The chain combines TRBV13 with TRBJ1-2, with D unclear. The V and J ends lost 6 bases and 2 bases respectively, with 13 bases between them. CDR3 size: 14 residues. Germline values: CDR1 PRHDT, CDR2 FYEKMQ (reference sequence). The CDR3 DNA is TGTGCCAGCAGAGTTCTTCGGGAAAACTATGGCTACACCTTC. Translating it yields CASRVLRENYGYTF.

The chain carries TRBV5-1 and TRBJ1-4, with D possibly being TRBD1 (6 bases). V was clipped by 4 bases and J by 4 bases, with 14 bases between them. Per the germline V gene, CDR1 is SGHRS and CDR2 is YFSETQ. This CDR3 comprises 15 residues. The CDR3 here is CASSDRTALNEKLFF. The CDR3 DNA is TGCGCCAGCAGCGACCGGACAGCCCTTAATGAAAAACTGTTTTTT.

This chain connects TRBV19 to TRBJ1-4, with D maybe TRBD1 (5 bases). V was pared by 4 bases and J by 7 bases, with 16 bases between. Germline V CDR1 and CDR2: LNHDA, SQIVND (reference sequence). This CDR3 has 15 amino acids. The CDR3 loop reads CASSTHLGGSEKLFF. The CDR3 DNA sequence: TGTGCCAGTAGTACACACCTCGGGGGGAGTGAAAAACTGTTTTTT.

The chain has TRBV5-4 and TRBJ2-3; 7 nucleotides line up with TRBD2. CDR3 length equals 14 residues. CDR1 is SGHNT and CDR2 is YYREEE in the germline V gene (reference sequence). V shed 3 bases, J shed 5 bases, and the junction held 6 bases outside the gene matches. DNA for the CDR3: TGTGCCAGCAGCTCTAGCGAGCGGGGAGATACGCAGTATTTT. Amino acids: CASSSSERGDTQYF.

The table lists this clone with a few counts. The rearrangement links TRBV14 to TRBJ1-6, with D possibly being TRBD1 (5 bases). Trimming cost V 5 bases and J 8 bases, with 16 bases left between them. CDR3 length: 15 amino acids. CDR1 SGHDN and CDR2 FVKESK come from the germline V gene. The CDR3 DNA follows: TGTGCCAGCAGCTCTCGACCCGGGGGGGATTCACCCCTCCACTTT. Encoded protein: CASSSRPGGDSPLHF.

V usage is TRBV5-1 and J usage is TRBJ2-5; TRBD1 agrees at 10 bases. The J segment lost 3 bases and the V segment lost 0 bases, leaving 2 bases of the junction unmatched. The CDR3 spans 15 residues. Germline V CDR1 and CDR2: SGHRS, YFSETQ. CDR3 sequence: CASSLAGTGEETQYF. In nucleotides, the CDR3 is TGCGCCAGCAGCTTGGCCGGGACAGGGGAAGAGACCCAGTACTTC.

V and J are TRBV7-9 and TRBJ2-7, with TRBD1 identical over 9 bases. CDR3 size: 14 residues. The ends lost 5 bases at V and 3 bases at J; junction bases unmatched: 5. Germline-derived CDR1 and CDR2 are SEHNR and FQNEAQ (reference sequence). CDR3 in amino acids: CASSIRTGDYEQYF. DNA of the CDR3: TGTGCCAGCAGCATCAGGACAGGGGACTACGAGCAGTACTTC.

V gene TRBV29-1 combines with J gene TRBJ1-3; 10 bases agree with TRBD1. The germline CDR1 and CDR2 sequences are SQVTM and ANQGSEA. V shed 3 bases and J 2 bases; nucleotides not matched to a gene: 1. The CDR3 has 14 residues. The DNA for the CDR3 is TGCAGCGTTGACGGACAGGGGGCTGGAAACACCATATATTTT. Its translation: CSVDGQGAGNTIYF.

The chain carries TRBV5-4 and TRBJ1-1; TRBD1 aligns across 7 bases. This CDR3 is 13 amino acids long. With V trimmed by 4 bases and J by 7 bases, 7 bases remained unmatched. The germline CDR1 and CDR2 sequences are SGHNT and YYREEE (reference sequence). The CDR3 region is CASSADRVSEAFF. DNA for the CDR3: TGTGCCAGCAGCGCCGACAGGGTAAGTGAAGCTTTCTTT.

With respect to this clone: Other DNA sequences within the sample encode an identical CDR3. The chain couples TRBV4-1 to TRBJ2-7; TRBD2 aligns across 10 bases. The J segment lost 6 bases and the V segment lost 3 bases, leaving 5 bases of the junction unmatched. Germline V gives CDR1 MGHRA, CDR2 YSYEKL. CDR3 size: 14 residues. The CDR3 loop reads CASSQLAGAGEQYF. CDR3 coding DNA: TGCGCCAGCAGCCAGCTAGCGGGAGCCGGCGAGCAGTACTTC.

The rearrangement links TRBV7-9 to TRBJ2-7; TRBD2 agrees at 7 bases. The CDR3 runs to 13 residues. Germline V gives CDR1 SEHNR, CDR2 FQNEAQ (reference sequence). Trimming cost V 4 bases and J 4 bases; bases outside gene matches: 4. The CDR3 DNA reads TGTGCCAGCAGCTCGGCGGGAGAATACGAGCAGTACTTC. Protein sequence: CASSSAGEYEQYF.

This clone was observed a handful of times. DNA of the CDR3: TGTGCCAGCAGCTTGGGGGACAGGGGATCCTACGAGCAGTACTTC. Translated, it gives CASSLGDRGSYEQYF. The chain links TRBV5-6 to TRBJ2-7; 10 nucleotides match TRBD1. The junction had 1 base not matched to a gene; V was cut back by 0 bases and J by 1 base. Germline loops: CDR1 SGHDT, CDR2 YYEEEE. This CDR3 spans 15 amino acids.

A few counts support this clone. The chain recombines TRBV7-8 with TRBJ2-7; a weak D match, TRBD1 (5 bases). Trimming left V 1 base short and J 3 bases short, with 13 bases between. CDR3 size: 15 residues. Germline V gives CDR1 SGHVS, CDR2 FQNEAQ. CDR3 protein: CASSLGKGYGYEQYF. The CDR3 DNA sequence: TGTGCCAGCAGCTTAGGTAAGGGGTACGGCTACGAGCAGTACTTC.

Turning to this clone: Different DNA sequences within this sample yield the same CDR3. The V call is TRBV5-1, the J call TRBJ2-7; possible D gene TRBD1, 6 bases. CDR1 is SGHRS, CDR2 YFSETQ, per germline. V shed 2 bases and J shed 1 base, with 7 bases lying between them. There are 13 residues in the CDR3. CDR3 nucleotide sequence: TGCGCCAGCAGCTTCACAGGGTCCTACGAGCAGTACTTC. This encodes CASSFTGSYEQYF.

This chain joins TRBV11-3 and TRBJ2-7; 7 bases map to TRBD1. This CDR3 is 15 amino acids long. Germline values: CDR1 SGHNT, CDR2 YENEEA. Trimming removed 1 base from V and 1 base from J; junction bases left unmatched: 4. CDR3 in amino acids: CASSLGGQRSYEQYF. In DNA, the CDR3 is TGTGCCAGCAGCTTAGGGGGACAGAGATCCTACGAGCAGTACTTC.

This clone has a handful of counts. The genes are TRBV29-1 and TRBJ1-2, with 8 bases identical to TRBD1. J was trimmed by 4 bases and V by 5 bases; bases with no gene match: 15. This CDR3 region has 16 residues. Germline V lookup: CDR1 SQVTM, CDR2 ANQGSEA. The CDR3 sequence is CSVPSAGGAGFYGYTF. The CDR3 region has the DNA TGCAGCGTTCCCTCGGCAGGGGGCGCGGGCTTCTATGGCTACACCTTC.

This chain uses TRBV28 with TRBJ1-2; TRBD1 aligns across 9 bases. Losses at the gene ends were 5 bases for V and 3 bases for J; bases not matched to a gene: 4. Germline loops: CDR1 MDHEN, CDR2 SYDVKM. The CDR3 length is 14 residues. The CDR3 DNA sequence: TGTGCCAGCAGTCACAGGGGGCCTGACTATGGCTACACCTTC. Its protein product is CASSHRGPDYGYTF.

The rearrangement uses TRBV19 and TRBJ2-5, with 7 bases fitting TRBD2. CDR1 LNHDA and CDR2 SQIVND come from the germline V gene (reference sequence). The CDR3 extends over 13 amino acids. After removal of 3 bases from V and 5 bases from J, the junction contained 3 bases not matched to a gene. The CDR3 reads CASSMREGETQYF. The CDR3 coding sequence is TGTGCCAGTAGTATGAGGGAGGGGGAGACCCAGTACTTC.

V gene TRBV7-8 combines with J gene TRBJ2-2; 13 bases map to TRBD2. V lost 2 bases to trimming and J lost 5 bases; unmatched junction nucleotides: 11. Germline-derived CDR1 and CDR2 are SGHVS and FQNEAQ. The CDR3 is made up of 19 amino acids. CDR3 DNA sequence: TGTGCCAGCAGCTTATTAAGGACTAGCGGGAGCCAAGGGACCGGGGAGCTGTTTTTT. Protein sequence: CASSLLRTSGSQGTGELFF.